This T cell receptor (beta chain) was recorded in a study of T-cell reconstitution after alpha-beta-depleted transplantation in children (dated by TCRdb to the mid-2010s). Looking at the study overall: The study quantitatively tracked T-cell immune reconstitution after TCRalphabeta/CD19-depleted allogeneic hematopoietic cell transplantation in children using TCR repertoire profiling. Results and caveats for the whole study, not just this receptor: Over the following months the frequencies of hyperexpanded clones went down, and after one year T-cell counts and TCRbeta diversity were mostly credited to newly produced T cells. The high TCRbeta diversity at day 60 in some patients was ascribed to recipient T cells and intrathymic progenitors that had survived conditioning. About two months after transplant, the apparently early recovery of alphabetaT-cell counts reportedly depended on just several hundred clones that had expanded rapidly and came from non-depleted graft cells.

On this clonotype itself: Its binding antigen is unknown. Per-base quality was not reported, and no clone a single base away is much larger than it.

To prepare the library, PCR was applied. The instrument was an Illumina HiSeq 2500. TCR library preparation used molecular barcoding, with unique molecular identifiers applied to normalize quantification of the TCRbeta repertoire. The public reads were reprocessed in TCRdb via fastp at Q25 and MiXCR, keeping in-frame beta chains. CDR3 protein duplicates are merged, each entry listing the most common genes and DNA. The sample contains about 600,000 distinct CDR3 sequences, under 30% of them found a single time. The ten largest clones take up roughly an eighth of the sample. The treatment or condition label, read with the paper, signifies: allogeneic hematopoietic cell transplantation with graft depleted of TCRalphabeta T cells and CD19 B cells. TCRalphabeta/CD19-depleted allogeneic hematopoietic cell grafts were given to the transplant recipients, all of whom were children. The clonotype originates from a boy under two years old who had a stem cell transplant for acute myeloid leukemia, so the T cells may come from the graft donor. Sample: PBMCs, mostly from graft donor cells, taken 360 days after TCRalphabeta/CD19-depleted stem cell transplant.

The CDR3 corresponds to CASTLPTGLKGTDTQYF. The base sequence is TGTGCCAGCACCCTTCCGACAGGGCTAAAGGGCACAGATACGCAGTATTTT. The chain is made from TRBV5-5 and TRBJ2-3, with 7 middle bases fitting TRBD1. Reading the germline V gene (reference sequence) gives CDR1 SGHKS and CDR2 YYEKEE. The germline V and J ends show losses of 6 bases and 1 base respectively, and no gene match explains 14 bases of the junction. Measured from the cysteine to the phenylalanine, the CDR3 is 17 residues long. Only the CDR3 region is kept as DNA, spanning 51 bases read in frame from base 1.